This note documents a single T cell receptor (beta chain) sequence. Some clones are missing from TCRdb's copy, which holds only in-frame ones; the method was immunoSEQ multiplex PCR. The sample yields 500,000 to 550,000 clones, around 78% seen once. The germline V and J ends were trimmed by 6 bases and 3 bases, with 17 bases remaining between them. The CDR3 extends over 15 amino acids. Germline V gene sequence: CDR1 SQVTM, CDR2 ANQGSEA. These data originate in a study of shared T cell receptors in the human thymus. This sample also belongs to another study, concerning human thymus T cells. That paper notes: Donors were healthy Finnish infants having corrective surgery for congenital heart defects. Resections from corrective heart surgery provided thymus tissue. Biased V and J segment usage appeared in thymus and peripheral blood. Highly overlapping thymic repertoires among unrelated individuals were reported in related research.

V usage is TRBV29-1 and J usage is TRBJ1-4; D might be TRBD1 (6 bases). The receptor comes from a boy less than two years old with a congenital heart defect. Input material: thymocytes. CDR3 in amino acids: CSVNQGSGANEKLFF. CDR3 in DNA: TGCAGCGTAAACCAGGGGTCCGGGGCTAATGAAAAACTGTTTTTT.